A selection of T cell receptor beta chains follows, all from one sample in a study of T cell repertoires in cytomegalovirus infection. One entry per CDR3 protein, called by TCRdb with MiXCR from the reads. Seen here are 900,000 to 950,000 distinct CDR3 sequences, roughly 30% observed once, and the top ten hold 13%. The antigens these receptors bind are not known. Sample: cultured CD8+ T cells from PBMCs, taken from culture after CMV antigen stimulation. These receptors originate from a human donor in good health (CMV status not recorded). Some clones in this sample may be carry-over from other donors' samples. The CDR3 runs from the conserved cysteine through the conserved F or W. Fields, in order: clone size, J gene, D gene, V gene, CDR3 protein, CDR3 DNA. The D gene is left open where the match is weak. Clone size is shown for a subset of rows, as once, few, many or a class of expanded clone.

once	TRBJ2-5	TRBD1	TRBV5-4	CASSPPGTEQETQYF	TGTGCCAGCAGCCCCCCTGGGACAGAACAAGAGACCCAGTACTTC
many	TRBJ2-1	NA	TRBV2	CASRGGRNEQFF	TGTGCCAGTAGGGGGGGCCGGAATGAGCAGTTCTTC
many	TRBJ2-1	NA	TRBV7-7	CASSLARWHEQFF	TGTGCTAGCAGCTTAGCGAGGTGGCATGAGCAGTTCTTC
NA	TRBJ1-2	NA	TRBV4-1	CASSQRPGLDYGYTF	TGCGCCAGCAGCCAACGTCCGGGTCTGGACTATGGCTACACCTTC
few	TRBJ1-6	TRBD1	TRBV27	CASSHGTVEMDSPLHF	TGTGCCAGCAGTCACGGGACAGTAGAGATGGATTCACCCCTCCACTTT
NA	TRBJ2-2	NA	TRBV29-1	CSVEFGPKGSDGELFF	TGCAGCGTTGAATTCGGGCCTAAGGGTTCTGACGGGGAGCTGTTTTTT
NA	TRBJ2-1	TRBD1	TRBV4-1	CASSQLWTGADLANEQFF	TGCGCCAGCAGCCAATTGTGGACAGGGGCGGACTTAGCAAATGAGCAGTTCTTC
NA	TRBJ1-4	NA	TRBV19	CASSPHSATNEKLFF	TGTGCCAGTAGTCCTCACTCTGCAACTAATGAAAAACTGTTTTTT
NA	TRBJ2-2	TRBD2	TRBV5-6	CASSAGERGNTGELFF	TGTGCCAGCAGCGCCGGCGAGCGGGGTAACACCGGGGAGCTGTTTTTT
NA	TRBJ2-3	TRBD2	TRBV10-3	CAISEGRPGGPDTQYF	TGTGCCATCAGTGAGGGCCGGCCGGGGGGGCCAGATACGCAGTATTTT
NA	TRBJ1-1	TRBD1	TRBV5-4	CASWAGGTEAFF	TGTGCCAGCTGGGCAGGGGGAACTGAAGCTTTCTTT
many	TRBJ2-3	TRBD2	TRBV7-6	CASSPFFAGGPADTQYF	TGTGCCAGCAGCCCCTTCTTTGCGGGGGGGCCCGCAGATACGCAGTATTTT
few	TRBJ1-2	NA	TRBV29-1	CSGQRGGEDYGYTF	TGCAGCGGCCAACGGGGGGGCGAAGACTATGGCTACACCTTC
few	TRBJ1-2	TRBD1	TRBV6-6	CASSAGTGTNYGYTF	TGTGCCAGCAGTGCCGGGACAGGGACCAACTATGGCTACACCTTC
many	TRBJ2-2	TRBD2	TRBV7-8	CASSLVTTVGLENTGELFF	TGTGCCAGCAGCTTAGTAACTACCGTGGGACTAGAGAACACCGGGGAGCTGTTTTTT
many	TRBJ1-2	NA	TRBV7-6	CASSARLNYGYTF	TGTGCCAGCAGCGCGCGGCTGAACTATGGCTACACCTTC
few	TRBJ1-2	TRBD1	TRBV4-1	CASSQAQGAGYTF	TGCGCCAGCAGCCAAGCGCAGGGGGCTGGCTACACCTTC
medium-sized	TRBJ1-6	NA	TRBV12-3/TRBV12-4	CASSLSDNNSPLHF	TGTGCCAGCAGTTTATCGGACAATAATTCACCCCTCCACTTT
NA	TRBJ1-3	NA	TRBV4-3	CASSRKTQEAPGNTIYF	TGCGCCAGCAGCCGGAAGACACAGGAGGCGCCGGGAAACACCATATATTTT
many	TRBJ2-3	NA	TRBV7-8	CASRALPRGTDTQYF	TGTGCCAGCAGAGCTCTCCCAAGGGGCACAGATACGCAGTATTTT
few	TRBJ2-3	NA	TRBV12-3/TRBV12-4	CASTYPGGADTQYF	TGTGCCAGCACCTACCCGGGCGGGGCAGATACGCAGTATTTT
few	TRBJ2-3	NA	TRBV6-1	CASRWGTDTQYF	TGTGCCAGCAGATGGGGCACGGATACGCAGTATTTT
many	TRBJ2-1	NA	TRBV7-2	CASSLRDSYNEQFF	TGTGCCAGCAGCTTAAGGGACTCTTACAATGAGCAGTTCTTC